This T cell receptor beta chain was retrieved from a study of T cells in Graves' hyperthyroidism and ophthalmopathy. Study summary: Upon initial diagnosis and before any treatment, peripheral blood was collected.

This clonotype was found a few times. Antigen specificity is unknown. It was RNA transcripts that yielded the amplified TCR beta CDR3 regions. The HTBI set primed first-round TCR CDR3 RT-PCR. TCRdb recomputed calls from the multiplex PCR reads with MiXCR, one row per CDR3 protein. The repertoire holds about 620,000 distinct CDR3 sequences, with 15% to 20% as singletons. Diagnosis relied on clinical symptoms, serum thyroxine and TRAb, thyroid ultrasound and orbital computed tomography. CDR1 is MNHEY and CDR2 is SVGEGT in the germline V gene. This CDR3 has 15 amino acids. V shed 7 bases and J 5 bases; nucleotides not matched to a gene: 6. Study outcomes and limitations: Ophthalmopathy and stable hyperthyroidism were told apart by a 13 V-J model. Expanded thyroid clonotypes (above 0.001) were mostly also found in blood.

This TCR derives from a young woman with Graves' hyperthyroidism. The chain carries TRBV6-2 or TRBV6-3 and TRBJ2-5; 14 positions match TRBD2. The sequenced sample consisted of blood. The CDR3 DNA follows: TGTGCCAGCATCCAGGGGACTAGCGGGAGTGAGACCCAGTACTTC. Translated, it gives CASIQGTSGSETQYF.